The 26 T cell receptor beta chains in this list originate from one sample, sequenced in a study of blood T cell repertoires in COVID-19. Sequencing was performed with immunoSEQ multiplex PCR; in TCRdb, only in-frame clones are kept and a portion is missing. Of under 250,000 clones listed, 70% to 90% are singletons. Sequenced: PBMCs or T cells enriched from blood (not recorded which). Source of these receptors: a man younger than 40 who had recovered from COVID-19.

The V call is TRBV10-3, the J call TRBJ2-7; D unclear. The CDR3 totals 12 residues. V was clipped by 11 bases and J by 3 bases, with 14 bases between them. Looked up from germline, CDR1 is ENHRY and CDR2 is SYGVKD. CDR3 sequence (DNA): TGTGCCGCAACGGGTAGCTTCTACGAGCAGTACTTC. Its translation: CAATGSFYEQYF.

A single count supports this clone. The J gene is TRBJ2-1, the V gene TRBV4-1; D is undetermined. The CDR3 runs 19 residues. Trimming removed 0 bases at V and 0 bases at J, with 18 bases between. CDR1 is MGHRA, CDR2 YSYEKL, per germline. CDR3 bases: TGCGCCAGCAGCCAAGATAGCCCTCGCAGTTCAAGCTCCTACAATGAGCAGTTCTTC. Protein sequence: CASSQDSPRSSSSYNEQFF.

CDR3 bases: TGTGCCAGCAGCGCCCGGACTAGCGGGGTAAATGAGCAGTTCTTC. Translating gives CASSARTSGVNEQFF. The chain recombines TRBV7-2 with TRBJ2-1, with 12 bases fitting TRBD2. The V gene's germline CDR1 is SGHTA and CDR2 FQGNSA. Trimming cost V 5 bases and J 7 bases; bases outside gene matches: 6. This CDR3 contains 15 residues. Drawing the rest from reference TRBV7-2 and TRBJ2-1, the complete variable domain is GAGVSQSPSNKVTEKGKDVELRCDPISGHTALYWYRQSLGQGLEFLIYFQGNSAPDKSGLPSDRFSAERTGGSVSTLTIQRTQQEDSAVYLCASSARTSGVNEQFFGPGTRLTVL.

The CDR3 nucleotides read TGTGGGGGGACAGCCACTGGGAGCGAGCCCTACGAGCAGTACTTC. Translating gives CGGTATGSEPYEQYF. This chain connects TRBV7-9 to TRBJ2-7; 7 bases agree with TRBD1. Germline V gene data show CDR1 as SEHNR and CDR2 as FQNEAQ (reference sequence). There are 15 residues in the CDR3.

In this sample, this clone turned up a few times. This rearrangement joins TRBV7-2 to TRBJ2-3; D ambiguous. The CDR3 totals 13 residues. Germline V gives CDR1 SGHTA, CDR2 FQGNSA. V was shortened by 2 bases and J by 5 bases, with 8 bases between the two germline ends. This CDR3 is CASSLPPRDTQYF. CDR3 in DNA: TGTGCCAGCAGCTTACCCCCTCGAGATACGCAGTATTTT.

The chain recombines TRBV12-3 or TRBV12-4 with TRBJ1-5; D not certain. The CDR3 spans 12 residues. Trimming cost V 3 bases and J 7 bases, with 7 bases left between them. Here the CDR3 DNA reads TGTGCCAGCAGTTTTCCGTTACAGCCCCAGCATTTT. Encoded protein: CASSFPLQPQHF.

The chain has TRBV9 and TRBJ2-2; 7 positions agree with TRBD2. The V gene end was trimmed by 4 bases and the J gene end by 1 base; junction bases not matched to a gene: 7. The germline V gene has CDR1 SGDLS and CDR2 YYNGEE. There are 16 residues in the CDR3. The CDR3 spells CASSPLREGNTGELFF. DNA of the CDR3: TGTGCCAGCAGCCCGCTTAGGGAGGGGAACACCGGGGAGCTGTTTTTT.

The rearrangement joins TRBV6-6 to TRBJ1-1; the D gene is possibly TRBD1 (5 bases). The germline V gene encodes CDR1 MNHNY and CDR2 SVGAGI (reference sequence). The CDR3 covers 16 residues. V lost 5 bases and J lost 0, with 16 bases in between. This CDR3 is CASSKGLGVLNTEAFF. The CDR3 region has the DNA TGTGCCAGCAGTAAGGGGTTAGGGGTGTTGAACACTGAAGCTTTCTTT.

This clone appeared a few times. The chain uses TRBV28 and TRBJ1-5, with D possibly TRBD1 on 6 matching bases. Between the trimmed V and J ends, which lost 5 bases and 4 bases, there was a span of 12 bases. CDR1 is MDHEN and CDR2 is SYDVKM in the germline V gene. The CDR3 is made up of 14 amino acids. The DNA of the CDR3 is TGTGCCAGCAGTAATGGACAGACGAATCAGCCCCAGCATTTT. As protein: CASSNGQTNQPQHF. The whole variable domain, remainder taken from reference TRBV28 and TRBJ1-5, is DVKVTQSSRYLVKRTGEKVFLECVQDMDHENMFWYRQDPGLGLRLIYFSYDVKMKEKGDIPEGYSVSREKKERFSLILESASTNQTSMYLCASSNGQTNQPQHFGDGTRLSIL.

This sequence joins TRBV30 and TRBJ2-7; 8 nucleotides align to TRBD1. The length of the CDR3 is 12 residues. Germline values: CDR1 GTSNPN, CDR2 SVGIG (reference sequence). Trimming removed 4 bases from V and 6 bases from J; junction bases left unmatched: 5. In DNA form, the CDR3 reads TGTGCCTGGACTTTGACAGGGGCCGAGCAGTACTTC. Protein: CAWTLTGAEQYF.

The chain joins TRBV18 to TRBJ2-5; 8 bases match TRBD2. The CDR3 consists of 14 residues. The germline gives CDR1 KGHSH, CDR2 LQKENI. The V gene end was trimmed by 2 bases and the J gene end by 2 bases; junction bases not matched to a gene: 1. The CDR3 bases are TGTGCCAGCTCACCAACTAGCGGTCAAGAGACCCAGTACTTC. It yields the protein CASSPTSGQETQYF.

The chain combines TRBV19 with TRBJ2-3; maybe TRBD2 (5 bases). Looked up from germline, CDR1 is LNHDA and CDR2 is SQIVND (reference sequence). CDR3 size: 15 residues. The V end was cut by 1 base, the J end by 0 bases, with 8 bases between. The DNA for the CDR3 is TGTGCCAGTAGTATAGTAGCGTCTAGCACAGATACGCAGTATTTT. Its translation is CASSIVASSTDTQYF.

This clone was counted many times. Other DNA sequences of this sample code for an identical CDR3. This rearrangement joins TRBV6-5 to TRBJ2-7, with TRBD2 matching over 7 bases. The CDR3 runs to 15 residues. Germline V gene lookup returns CDR1 MNHEY and CDR2 SVGAGI. The ends lost 4 bases at V and 0 bases at J; junction bases unmatched: 6. Written as DNA, the CDR3 is TGTGCCAGCAGTTCCGGCGGGGAGGGCTCCTACGAGCAGTACTTC. Encoded protein: CASSSGGEGSYEQYF.

The rearrangement joins TRBV28 to TRBJ2-7; possible D gene TRBD2, 6 bases. CDR3 length: 14 residues. V dropped 3 bases and J dropped 2 bases, with 11 bases sitting between them. The V gene's germline CDR1 is MDHEN and CDR2 SYDVKM. The CDR3 loop is CASSFGSGPYEQYF. CDR3 DNA: TGTGCCAGCAGTTTCGGGAGCGGACCCTACGAGCAGTACTTC. The whole variable domain, filled in from reference TRBV28 and TRBJ2-7, reads DVKVTQSSRYLVKRTGEKVFLECVQDMDHENMFWYRQDPGLGLRLIYFSYDVKMKEKGDIPEGYSVSREKKERFSLILESASTNQTSMYLCASSFGSGPYEQYFGPGTRLTVT.

This clone was counted once. The chain uses TRBV9 and TRBJ2-7; D is possibly TRBD2 (6 bases). This CDR3 has 15 amino acids. Trimming stripped 3 bases from V and 5 bases from J, with 18 bases between. CDR1 SGDLS and CDR2 YYNGEE come from the germline V gene. Here the CDR3 DNA reads TGTGCCAGCAGCGGGTCGGGGCGGGGAGTAGACGAGCAGTACTTC. Its translation is CASSGSGRGVDEQYF.

In DNA form, the CDR3 reads TGTGCCAGCAGTTTGGGAGGCCACACTGAAGCTTTCTTT. It translates to CASSLGGHTEAFF. The rearrangement links TRBV28 to TRBJ1-1; D remains unclear. Trimming removed 3 bases at V and 3 bases at J, with 8 bases between. The CDR3 extends over 13 amino acids. Germline V CDR1 and CDR2: MDHEN, SYDVKM.

The chain joins TRBV3-1 (or the pseudogene TRBV3-2) to TRBJ1-6; a weak D match, TRBD1 (5 bases). The CDR3 totals 13 residues. Trimming took 0 bases from V and 13 from J, leaving 10 bases between them. Germline V gives CDR1 LGHDT, CDR2 YNNKEL (reference sequence). DNA for the CDR3: TGTGCCAGCAGCCAAGAACTCAGGGCGCCCCTCCACTTT. Translation gives CASSQELRAPLHF.

This chain joins TRBV5-1 and TRBJ2-3; D unclear. The CDR3 is made up of 15 amino acids. The V end was cut by 0 bases, the J end by 6 bases, with 14 bases between. Germline CDR1 is SGHRS and CDR2 is YFSETQ. CDR3 in DNA: TGCGCCAGCAGCTTGGCCCCCCTAGTCGTCGATACGCAGTATTTT. Translation gives CASSLAPLVVDTQYF.

This chain uses TRBV19 with TRBJ1-2; 8 positions match TRBD1. This CDR3 comprises 14 residues. V lost 7 bases to trimming and J lost 3 bases; unmatched junction nucleotides: 7. Germline loops: CDR1 LNHDA, CDR2 SQIVND (reference sequence). CDR3 sequence reads: CASKGKGQDYGYTF. The CDR3 coding sequence is TGTGCCAGTAAGGGTAAGGGACAGGACTATGGCTACACCTTC.

The J gene is TRBJ2-7, the V gene TRBV2; D is unresolved. V gave up 4 bases and J gave up 4 bases, with 14 bases separating them. The length of the CDR3 is 14 residues. CDR1 and CDR2 from the germline V gene are SNHLY and FYNNEI. The CDR3 DNA is TGTGCCAGCAGTGTGGAGAGGAGCGCTTACGAGCAGTACTTC. As protein: CASSVERSAYEQYF.

This clone came up once. CDR3 amino acids: CASSQGVRTEAFF. In DNA, the CDR3 is TGTGCCAGCTCACAGGGAGTCAGGACTGAAGCTTTCTTT. The chain uses TRBV18 and TRBJ1-1, with D unresolved. Germline V CDR1 and CDR2: KGHSH, LQKENI. CDR3 length equals 13 residues. The V gene lost 4 bases and the J gene lost 5 bases, with 11 bases spanning the gap.

The rearrangement links TRBV20-1 to TRBJ2-7, with D perhaps matching TRBD1 (5 bases). The CDR3 extends over 10 amino acids. V shed 3 bases and J shed 5 bases, with 5 bases lying between them. From germline, CDR1 is DFQATT and CDR2 SNEGSKA (reference sequence). CDR3 coding DNA: TGCAGTGCTAGCAGGGACGAGCAGTACTTC. Its translation: CSASRDEQYF.

The chain uses TRBV27 and TRBJ1-2; the match to TRBD1 covers 11 bases. CDR3 length: 15 residues. V shed 7 bases and J 5 bases; nucleotides not matched to a gene: 9. In germline, CDR1 is MNHEY, CDR2 SMNVEV (reference sequence). As DNA, the CDR3 is TGTGCCAGCATCGGACAGGGGGCCTTTGGATATGGCTACACCTTC. Its translation is CASIGQGAFGYGYTF.

The rearrangement uses TRBV9 and TRBJ2-3; 8 nucleotides align to TRBD2. From germline, CDR1 is SGDLS and CDR2 YYNGEE. Trimming cost V 0 bases and J 1 base; bases outside gene matches: 4. CDR3 size: 16 residues. The CDR3 sequence is CASSVDGGGRTDTQYF. The CDR3, as DNA: TGTGCCAGCAGCGTAGACGGCGGGGGGCGCACAGATACGCAGTATTTT.

In this sample, this clone turned up once. The rearrangement joins TRBV6-5 to TRBJ1-2; D may be TRBD1 (6 bases). The CDR3 is made up of 16 amino acids. The V gene lost 2 bases and the J gene lost 8 bases, with 21 bases spanning the gap. CDR1 MNHEY and CDR2 SVGAGI come from the germline V gene. The CDR3 nucleotides are TGTGCCAGCAGTTACCTTACCCGGCCAGGGGAAGAGGGCTACACCTTC. It encodes CASSYLTRPGEEGYTF.

Here the CDR3 DNA reads TGTGCCAGCTTCGACTGGAGTAGCAATCAGCCCCAGCATTTT. Its protein is CASFDWSSNQPQHF. The chain joins TRBV6-5 to TRBJ1-5; D remains ambiguous. Germline CDR1 is MNHEY and CDR2 is SVGAGI. This CDR3 has 14 amino acids. V dropped 8 bases and J dropped 0 bases, with 11 bases sitting between them.